The 20 T cell receptor beta chains given below trace back to one sample, sequenced in a study of OX40 agonist ivuxolimab in advanced cancers. Assay: immunoSEQ multiplex PCR; the TCRdb copy retains only in-frame clones and omits some. The sample yields about 66,000 clones, 70% to 90% seen once. The sequencing used CD4+ or CD8+ T cells sorted from blood, collected in a trial of the OX40 agonist ivuxolimab. The receptor set was obtained from an adult with an advanced solid tumor such as melanoma, head and neck, liver or kidney cancer.

The chain joins TRBV5-1 to TRBJ2-5; the D is unclear. Germline V lookup: CDR1 SGHRS, CDR2 YFSETQ. The CDR3 runs 14 residues. With 0 bases removed from V and 1 base from J, the gap between germline ends came to 7 bases. The CDR3 loop is CASSLAGIQETQYF. The CDR3 DNA reads as TGCGCCAGCAGCTTGGCCGGAATCCAAGAGACCCAGTACTTC.

The chain recombines TRBV7-2 with TRBJ1-2; D gene uncertain. Trimming left V 5 bases short and J 7 bases short, with 20 bases between. CDR3 length: 15 amino acids. The germline CDR1 and CDR2 sequences are SGHTA and FQGNSA. The CDR3 bases are TGTGCCAGCAGCCCCAGTTTGAGCCAGGAGGTTGGCTACACCTTC. Amino acid sequence: CASSPSLSQEVGYTF.

The V and J genes are TRBV10-3 and TRBJ2-3; no clear D gene. The CDR3 totals 14 residues. The germline V gene has CDR1 ENHRY and CDR2 SYGVKD. Trimming cost V 2 bases and J 4 bases, with 10 bases left between them. The CDR3 is CAISEGGDADTQYF. In DNA, the CDR3 is TGTGCCATCAGTGAGGGCGGTGATGCAGATACGCAGTATTTT.

The chain joins TRBV5-1 to TRBJ2-3, with 15 bases identical to TRBD2. With 4 bases clipped from V and 2 bases from J, the junction kept 8 bases outside the gene matches. Germline-derived CDR1 and CDR2 are SGHRS and YFSETQ. This CDR3 has 18 residues. The CDR3 sequence is CASSRGLAGGTLTDTQYF. DNA for the CDR3: TGCGCCAGCAGCCGGGGACTAGCGGGGGGCACTCTCACAGATACGCAGTATTTT.

The chain combines TRBV10-2 with TRBJ2-1; no firm D call. CDR1 is WSHSY, CDR2 SAAADI, per germline. Trimming left V 0 bases short and J 3 bases short, with 3 bases between. The CDR3 totals 13 residues. This CDR3 is CASSESIYNEQFF. CDR3 in DNA: TGCGCCAGCAGTGAGTCGATCTACAATGAGCAGTTCTTC.

The J gene is TRBJ2-3, the V gene TRBV7-3; tentative D call: TRBD1 (5 bases). V was clipped by 6 bases and J by 2 bases, with 21 bases between them. The CDR3 length is 17 residues. Germline values: CDR1 SGHTA, CDR2 FQGTGA. The CDR3 DNA follows: TGTGCCAGCAGGAGAGGACATACCGTTTACTACACAGATACGCAGTATTTT. Translated, it gives CASRRGHTVYYTDTQYF.

The chain has TRBV2 and TRBJ2-5, with D uncertain. V was clipped by 6 bases and J by 0 bases, with 5 bases between them. The CDR3 consists of 12 residues. The germline CDR1 and CDR2 sequences are SNHLY and FYNNEI. The CDR3 DNA reads TGTGCCAGCAGGCTCTACCAAGAGACCCAGTACTTC. Protein: CASRLYQETQYF.

J is TRBJ2-5 and V is TRBV5-1, with 7 bases lining up with TRBD1. With V trimmed by 1 base and J by 5 bases, 8 bases remained unmatched. The CDR3 loop spans 15 amino acids. Germline V CDR1 and CDR2: SGHRS, YFSETQ. In DNA form, the CDR3 reads TGCGCCAGCAGCTTGTACAGGGGTGAAGGGGAGACCCAGTACTTC. Translated: CASSLYRGEGETQYF.

The chain couples TRBV4-2 to TRBJ1-5; the match to TRBD1 covers 10 bases. This CDR3 region has 20 residues. V lost 0 bases to trimming and J lost 2 bases; unmatched junction nucleotides: 13. Germline V gene sequence: CDR1 LGHNA, CDR2 YNFKEQ. The CDR3 protein is CASSQDPQTGGFRGNQPQHF. Here the CDR3 DNA reads TGTGCCAGCAGCCAAGATCCCCAGACAGGGGGCTTTAGGGGCAATCAGCCCCAGCATTTT.

The chain couples TRBV18 to TRBJ1-2, with D unresolved. Trimming took 3 bases from V and 6 from J, leaving 11 bases between them. The CDR3 loop spans 13 amino acids. From germline, CDR1 is KGHSH and CDR2 LQKENI. The CDR3 loop is CASSPAVRDGYTF. The DNA of the CDR3 is TGTGCCAGCTCACCCGCGGTAAGGGATGGCTACACCTTC.

V is TRBV18 and J is TRBJ2-7; D is unresolved. V was shortened by 3 bases and J by 0 bases, with 6 bases between the two germline ends. CDR1 and CDR2 (germline): KGHSH, LQKENI. The CDR3 extends over 13 amino acids. CDR3 protein: CASSPITSYEQYF. The CDR3 DNA is TGTGCCAGCTCACCTATTACCTCCTACGAGCAGTACTTC.

This rearrangement joins TRBV5-4 to TRBJ1-2; no reliable D call. The germline V gene has CDR1 SGHNT and CDR2 YYREEE (reference sequence). CDR3 size: 13 residues. The germline V and J ends were trimmed by 4 bases and 0 bases, with 7 bases remaining between them. The CDR3 sequence: CASSTQTNYGYTF. DNA for the CDR3: TGTGCCAGCAGCACTCAGACTAACTATGGCTACACCTTC.

This clone was seen more than once but under ten times. The chain combines TRBV7-2 with TRBJ1-2; tentative D call: TRBD1 (5 bases). This CDR3 has 15 amino acids. Looked up from germline, CDR1 is SGHTA and CDR2 is FQGNSA. V dropped 5 bases and J dropped 8 bases, with 21 bases sitting between them. CDR3 coding DNA: TGTGCCAGCAGCCAGCCCTCGCCGGGGCATTTAGGCTACACCTTC. Encoded protein: CASSQPSPGHLGYTF. The complete variable domain, with remaining parts taken from reference TRBV7-2 and TRBJ1-2, reads GAGVSQSPSNKVTEKGKDVELRCDPISGHTALYWYRQSLGQGLEFLIYFQGNSAPDKSGLPSDRFSAERTGGSVSTLTIQRTQQEDSAVYLCASSQPSPGHLGYTFGSGTRLTVV.

The chain couples TRBV5-4 to TRBJ2-2; TRBD1 might be the D (5 bases). With 4 bases removed from V and 5 bases from J, the gap between germline ends came to 18 bases. Germline V gene data show CDR1 as SGHNT and CDR2 as YYREEE (reference sequence). The CDR3 covers 16 residues. The CDR3 sequence is CASSGAGTSMTGELFF. The CDR3 nucleotides are TGTGCCAGCAGCGGGGCTGGCACATCGATGACCGGGGAGCTGTTTTTT.

The chain joins TRBV6-5 to TRBJ1-4, with TRBD1 as a possible D gene (5 bases). The germline V gene has CDR1 MNHEY and CDR2 SVGAGI. The CDR3 has 16 residues. Trimming removed 0 bases at V and 5 bases at J, with 13 bases between. For the CDR3, the DNA is TGTGCCAGCAGTTACTCCACAGGTGGGGCCAATGAAAAACTGTTTTTT. Protein: CASSYSTGGANEKLFF.

The chain couples TRBV5-4 to TRBJ2-5; 12 bases are a match to TRBD2. The ends lost 4 bases at V and 3 bases at J; junction bases unmatched: 7. This CDR3 has 16 residues. The germline gives CDR1 SGHNT, CDR2 YYREEE (reference sequence). The DNA of the CDR3 is TGTGCCAGCAGCCTCGGGGCTAGCGGGGGGGAAGAGACCCAGTACTTC. Protein product: CASSLGASGGEETQYF.

The chain employs TRBV4-1 and TRBJ2-4; TRBD2 matches 10 bases. Germline trimming cut 0 bases from V and 0 bases from J; bases unmatched to any gene: 8. Per the germline V gene, CDR1 is MGHRA and CDR2 is YSYEKL. The CDR3 is 19 residues long. CDR3 DNA: TGCGCCAGCAGCCAAGAAACCAGGGGACTAGCGTCAGCCAAAAACATTCAGTACTTC. As protein: CASSQETRGLASAKNIQYF.

The gene calls are TRBV2 and TRBJ2-7; D may be TRBD1 (6 bases). V lost 10 bases and J lost 3, with 19 bases in between. The CDR3 is 14 amino acids. CDR1 is SNHLY and CDR2 is FYNNEI in the germline V gene. CDR3 in DNA: TGTGCCACCTTAAAAATGGACAGACGCTACGAGCAGTACTTC. Translation: CATLKMDRRYEQYF.

The table lists this clone with a few counts. The chain employs TRBV6-1 and TRBJ2-3; D is uncertain. The V gene's germline CDR1 is MNHNS and CDR2 SASEGT. CDR3 length equals 13 residues. Deletions cut 5 bases from V and 4 bases from J, with 10 bases between. The CDR3, as DNA: TGTGCCAGCAGTACCTTGGTGGCAGATACGCAGTATTTT. It is translated as CASSTLVADTQYF.

This clone was counted between two and nine times. The rearrangement uses TRBV28 and TRBJ2-7; D gene unclear. The CDR3 runs 12 residues. Germline loops: CDR1 MDHEN, CDR2 SYDVKM. V was pared by 8 bases and J by 2 bases, with 10 bases between. CDR3 loop: CASEGAAYEQYF. CDR3 nucleotide sequence: TGTGCCAGCGAAGGAGCCGCCTACGAGCAGTACTTC.